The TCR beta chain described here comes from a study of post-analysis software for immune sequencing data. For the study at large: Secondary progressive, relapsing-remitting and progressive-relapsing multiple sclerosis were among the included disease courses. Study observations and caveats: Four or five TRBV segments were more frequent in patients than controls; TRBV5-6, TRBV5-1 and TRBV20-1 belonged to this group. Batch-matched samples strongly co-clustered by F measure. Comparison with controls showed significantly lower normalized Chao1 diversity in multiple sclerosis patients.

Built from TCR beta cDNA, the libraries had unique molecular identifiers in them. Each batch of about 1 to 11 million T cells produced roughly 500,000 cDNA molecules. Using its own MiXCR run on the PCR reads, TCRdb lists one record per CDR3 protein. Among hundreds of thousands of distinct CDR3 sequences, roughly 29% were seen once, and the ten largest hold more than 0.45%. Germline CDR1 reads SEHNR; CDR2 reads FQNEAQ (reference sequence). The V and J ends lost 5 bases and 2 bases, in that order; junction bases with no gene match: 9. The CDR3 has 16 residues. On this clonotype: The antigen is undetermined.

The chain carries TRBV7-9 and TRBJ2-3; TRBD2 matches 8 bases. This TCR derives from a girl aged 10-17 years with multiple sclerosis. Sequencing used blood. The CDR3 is CASSPGGRGVTDTQYF. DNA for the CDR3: TGTGCCAGCAGCCCTGGCGGGCGGGGGGTCACAGATACGCAGTATTTT.